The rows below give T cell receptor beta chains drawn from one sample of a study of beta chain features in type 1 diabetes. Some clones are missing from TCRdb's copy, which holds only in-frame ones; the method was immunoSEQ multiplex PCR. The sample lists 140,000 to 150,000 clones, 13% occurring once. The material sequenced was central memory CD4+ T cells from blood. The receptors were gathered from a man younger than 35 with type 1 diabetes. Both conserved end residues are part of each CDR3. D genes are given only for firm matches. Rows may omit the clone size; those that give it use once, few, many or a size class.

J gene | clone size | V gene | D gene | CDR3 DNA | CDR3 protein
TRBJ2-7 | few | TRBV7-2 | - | TGTGCCAGCAGCGACAACGTAGGGGAGCAGTACTTC | CASSDNVGEQYF
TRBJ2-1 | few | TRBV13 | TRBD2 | TGTGCCAGCAGCCCACGAGCGGGGGGCTCCTACAATGAGCAGTTCTTC | CASSPRAGGSYNEQFF
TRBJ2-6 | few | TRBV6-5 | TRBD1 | TGTGCCAGCAGTTTACAAGGGGGCAGTGGGGCCAACGTCCTGACTTTC | CASSLQGGSGANVLTF
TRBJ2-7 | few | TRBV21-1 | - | TGTGCCAGCAGCAAAGTTTGGGACAGAGAATCCTACGAGCAGTACTTC | CASSKVWDRESYEQYF
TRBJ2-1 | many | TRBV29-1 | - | TGCAGCGCCGGGGGCCATGAGCAGTTCTTC | CSAGGHEQFF
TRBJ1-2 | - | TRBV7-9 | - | TGTGCCAGCAGCTTAGTCACCTATGGCTACACCTTC | CASSLVTYGYTF
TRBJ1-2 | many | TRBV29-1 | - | TGCAGCGTTGAAGACAGGGGCGACAACTATGGCTACACCTTC | CSVEDRGDNYGYTF
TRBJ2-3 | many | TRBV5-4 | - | TGTGCCTTTATAGGGGGGCGCACAGATACGCAGTATTTT | CAFIGGRTDTQYF
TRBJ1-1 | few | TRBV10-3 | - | TGTGCCATCAGTGAGTCGGATCCGTCCATGAACACTGAAGCTTTCTTT | CAISESDPSMNTEAFF
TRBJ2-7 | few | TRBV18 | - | TGTGCCAGCTCACCTGTGCTCGGCGAGCAGTACTTC | CASSPVLGEQYF
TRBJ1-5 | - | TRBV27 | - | TGTGCCAGCAGTCTAAAAGTGAGCGGCAATCAGCCCCAGCATTTT | CASSLKVSGNQPQHF
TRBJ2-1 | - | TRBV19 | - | TGTGCCAGTAGTCTTTCGCCAAGCTCCTACAATGAGCAGTTCTTC | CASSLSPSSYNEQFF
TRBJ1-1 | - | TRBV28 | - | TGTGCCAGCAGTTTACCCCAGGACGGGAACACTGAAGCTTTCTTT | CASSLPQDGNTEAFF
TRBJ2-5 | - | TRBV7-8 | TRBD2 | TGTGCCAGCAGCTTAGGTTGGTCTAGCGGTGAGACCCAGTACTTC | CASSLGWSSGETQYF
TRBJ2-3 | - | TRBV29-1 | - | TGCAGCAAACTGGGGGGCCCAAGCACAGATACGCAGTATTTT | CSKLGGPSTDTQYF
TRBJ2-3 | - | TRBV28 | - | TGTGCCAGCGGAGCTCTCTCAGCTAGCACAGATACGCAGTATTTT | CASGALSASTDTQYF
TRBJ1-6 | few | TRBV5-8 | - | TGTGCCAGCAGCTTGCAAGGGGATAGTTATTCACCCCTCCACTTT | CASSLQGDSYSPLHF
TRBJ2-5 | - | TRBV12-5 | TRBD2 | TGTGCTAGTGGCAGGGGACTAGCAGTCCAAGAGACCCAGTACTTC | CASGRGLAVQETQYF
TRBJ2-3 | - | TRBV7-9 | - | TGTGCCAGCAGCTTACTCCAACTGGGCACAGATACGCAGTATTTT | CASSLLQLGTDTQYF
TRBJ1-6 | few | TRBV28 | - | TGTGCCAGCAGTCGAGGCAACGAAATGTCACCCCTCCACTTT | CASSRGNEMSPLHF
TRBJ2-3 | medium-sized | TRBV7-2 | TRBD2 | TGTGCCAGCAGCTTGTCCGGGGGGGAAGATACGCAGTATTTT | CASSLSGGEDTQYF
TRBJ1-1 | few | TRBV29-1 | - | TGCAGCCATGGGGGAGGCACTGAAGCTTTCTTT | CSHGGGTEAFF
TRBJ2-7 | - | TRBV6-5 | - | TGTGCCAGCCGTTGGGGCTACGAGCAGTACTTC | CASRWGYEQYF
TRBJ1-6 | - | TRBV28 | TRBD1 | TGTGCCAGCAGTGGGACAGGTTTGGCCCTCCACTTT | CASSGTGLALHF